This entry is about one T cell receptor (beta chain). This entry comes from a study of OX40 agonist ivuxolimab in advanced cancers. Across the study: Patients were dosed with the agonistic anti-OX40 (CD134) antibody ivuxolimab. Earlier treatment with anti-PD-1, anti-PD-L1 or anti-CTLA-4 was permitted, and under 50% had received some.

The CDR3 length is 15 residues. V shed 5 bases and J 2 bases; nucleotides not matched to a gene: 5. Germline CDR1 and CDR2: KGHSH and LQKENI. Generated by immunoSEQ multiplex PCR, the TCRdb table keeps only in-frame clones and is missing some. This sample has some 23,000 clones, with almost 80% found just once. Exclusion applied to patients with autoimmune disease history or systemic immunosuppression. V and J are TRBV18 and TRBJ2-5, with 10 bases that match TRBD1. The source was CD4+ or CD8+ T cells sorted from blood, collected in a trial of the OX40 agonist ivuxolimab. The sequence was obtained from an adult with an advanced solid tumor such as melanoma, head and neck, liver or kidney cancer. The CDR3 nucleotides are TGTGCCAGCTCAGCCGGGACAGGGGCTCAAGAGACCCAGTACTTC. Encoded protein: CASSAGTGAQETQYF. Variable domain in full (rest from reference TRBV18 and TRBJ2-5): NAGVMQNPRHLVRRRGQEARLRCSPMKGHSHVYWYRQLPEEGLKFMVYLQKENIIDESGMPKERFSAEFPKEGPSILRIQQVVRGDSAAYFCASSAGTGAQETQYFGPGTRLLVL.